The 18 T cell receptor beta chains below were found in one sample sequenced in a study of T-cell memory formation after mild COVID-19. TCRdb recomputed calls from the 5' RACE reads with MiXCR, one row per CDR3 protein. The sample has 580,000 or so distinct CDR3 sequences; around 16% are singletons. Sequencing was done on a sample of PBMCs or a T cell subset sorted from them (not recorded which). These TCRs come from an adult woman who had mild COVID-19 (a few samples of this study predate the infection). Cell type and time point are not known.

V gene TRBV3-1 combines with J gene TRBJ2-1, with D perhaps TRBD1 or TRBD2 (7 bases each). The V gene lost 4 bases and the J gene lost 15 bases, with 19 bases spanning the gap. Germline V lookup: CDR1 LGHDT, CDR2 YNNKEL (reference sequence). This CDR3 is built from 13 residues. CDR3 loop: CASSLDREGYMFF. CDR3 nucleotide sequence: TGTGCCAGCAGCCTAGACAGGGAGGGCTACATGTTCTTC.

The rearrangement links TRBV29-1 to TRBJ2-7; unclear D gene. Trimming removed 4 bases at V and 2 bases at J, with 9 bases between. The CDR3 totals 12 residues. The germline V gene has CDR1 SQVTM and CDR2 ANQGSEA. CDR3 sequence reads: CSVGPAAYEQYF. The DNA for the CDR3 is TGCAGCGTTGGACCGGCGGCCTACGAGCAGTACTTC.

This clonotype showed up just a few times. V and J are TRBV27 and TRBJ2-3, with D perhaps matching TRBD2 (5 bases). This CDR3 spans 15 amino acids. The V and J ends lost 3 bases and 5 bases respectively, with 15 bases between them. CDR1 and CDR2 (germline): MNHEY, SMNVEV (reference sequence). Written as DNA, the CDR3 is TGTGCCAGCAGTTTGGTCGGGGTTACGGGAGATACGCAGTATTTT. Its protein product is CASSLVGVTGDTQYF.

In this sample, this clonotype turned up a few times. The rearrangement uses TRBV12-3 or TRBV12-4 and TRBJ2-7, with D hard to call. The CDR3 is 15 residues long. The ends were cut back, 0 bases at V and 3 bases at J, with 12 bases in the middle. The CDR3 protein is CASSLAGTANYEQYF. The CDR3 coding sequence is TGTGCCAGCAGTTTAGCTGGTACAGCGAACTACGAGCAGTACTTC.

This clonotype was seen a few times. V is TRBV12-3 or TRBV12-4 and J is TRBJ1-1; D is uncertain. The V end lost 5 bases, the J end lost 0 bases, and 10 bases lay between the germline ends. The CDR3 has 14 residues. The CDR3 loop is CASSIRSLNTEAFF. CDR3 nucleotides: TGTGCCAGCAGTATCAGGTCTTTGAACACTGAAGCTTTCTTT.

In nucleotides, the CDR3 is TGCAGTGCTAGACCTCCGTGGGAGCTCTATGGCTACACCTTC. Protein sequence: CSARPPWELYGYTF. The chain is built from TRBV20-1 and TRBJ1-2, with D hard to call. Germline-derived CDR1 and CDR2 are DFQATT and SNEGSKA (reference sequence). Trimming pared 2 bases from V and 4 bases from J, leaving 14 bases between. The CDR3 contains 14 residues.

The rearrangement uses TRBV6-1 and TRBJ1-1; D ambiguous. Germline CDR1 is MNHNS and CDR2 is SASEGT. This CDR3 contains 15 residues. V was trimmed by 2 bases and J by 4 bases, leaving 14 bases between them. The CDR3 loop is CASSEWPEVGTEAFF. The CDR3 coding sequence is TGTGCCAGCAGTGAATGGCCGGAGGTGGGCACTGAAGCTTTCTTT.

V is TRBV15 and J is TRBJ2-7; the match to TRBD1 covers 9 bases. V lost 5 bases and J lost 5; bases outside the gene matches: 4. Germline V gene sequence: CDR1 LNHNV, CDR2 YYDKDF (reference sequence). The CDR3 spans 13 residues. Written as DNA, the CDR3 is TGTGCCACCAGCCTCGGGACAGGGAACGAGCAGTACTTC. Translation gives CATSLGTGNEQYF.

This clonotype was picked up many times. The chain uses TRBV7-2 and TRBJ2-3; D is ambiguous. CDR1 and CDR2 from the germline V gene are SGHTA and FQGNSA. Trimming removed 5 bases from V and 0 bases from J, with 6 bases in between. CDR3 length: 13 amino acids. In DNA form, the CDR3 reads TGTGCCAGCAGCCGAAGTAGCACAGATACGCAGTATTTT. This sequence encodes CASSRSSTDTQYF.

The V gene is TRBV7-8, the J gene TRBJ1-2; D gene uncertain. V lost 1 base, J lost 4 bases, and 16 bases lay in between. The germline gives CDR1 SGHVS, CDR2 FQNEAQ. The CDR3 runs to 16 residues. Here the CDR3 DNA reads TGTGCCAGCAGCTTAGTGAGTGCCGGTCAGATCTATGGCTACACCTTC. Amino acid sequence: CASSLVSAGQIYGYTF.

This clonotype occurred a few times. This chain joins TRBV5-1 and TRBJ2-1; TRBD2 agrees at 9 bases. Germline assignment: CDR1 SGHRS and CDR2 YFSETQ. Trimming removed 0 bases from V and 8 bases from J; junction bases left unmatched: 6. This CDR3 has 15 amino acids. The CDR3 nucleotides read TGCGCCAGCAGCTTGGATCCGCGGGGGGGCGATGAGCAGTTCTTC. It is translated as CASSLDPRGGDEQFF.

This clonotype was found a few times. Without the conserved terminal phenylalanine or tryptophan, this CDR3 likely stems from a read error. The DNA is omitted, as the CDR3 cannot be located on it reliably, and the CDR3 follows TCRdb's listing. The rearrangement joins TRBV2 to TRBJ2-7; the table calls TRBD1, which could not be checked here. CDR1 and CDR2 (germline): SNHLY, FYNNEI. The CDR3 spans 11 amino acids, including both terminal residues. CDR3 region: CASSMTWTASI.

This clonotype showed up just a few times. This chain uses TRBV7-2 with TRBJ1-1; no reliable D call. Germline V gene lookup returns CDR1 SGHTA and CDR2 FQGNSA. Trimming took 3 bases from V and 2 from J, leaving 7 bases between them. The CDR3 extends over 13 amino acids. CDR3 nucleotides: TGTGCCAGCAGCTTCAGGATCAACACTGAAGCTTTCTTT. As protein: CASSFRINTEAFF.

The rearrangement links TRBV7-8 to TRBJ2-2; D is ambiguous. In germline, CDR1 is SGHVS, CDR2 FQNEAQ. With 5 bases removed from V and 2 bases from J, the gap between germline ends came to 12 bases. The CDR3 length is 15 residues. CDR3 in amino acids: CASSPHVSNTGELFF. CDR3 coding DNA: TGTGCCAGCAGCCCACACGTCTCAAACACCGGGGAGCTGTTTTTT.

The chain links TRBV25-1 to TRBJ2-1, with D possibly TRBD1 on 6 matching bases. Trimming shortened V by 4 bases and J by 9 bases, and 10 bases separated the two germline ends. This CDR3 spans 12 amino acids. In germline, CDR1 is MGHDK, CDR2 SYGVNS. CDR3 in DNA: TGTGCCAGCAGTGTAGGGGGAATTGAGCAGTTCTTC. It is translated as CASSVGGIEQFF.

This clonotype has just a few counts. The chain employs TRBV14 and TRBJ2-2; D unresolved. This CDR3 has 17 residues. Trimming took off 0 bases at V and 5 bases at J, with 16 bases between the two ends. The germline V gene has CDR1 SGHDN and CDR2 FVKESK. CDR3 amino acids: CASSQDIGRLSTGELFF. The CDR3 coding sequence is TGTGCCAGCAGCCAAGATATTGGAAGGCTTTCAACCGGGGAGCTGTTTTTT.

In this sample, this clonotype turned up a few times. This sequence joins TRBV7-2 and TRBJ1-2; D remains ambiguous. V gave up 8 bases and J gave up 1 base, with 11 bases separating them. The germline V gene encodes CDR1 SGHTA and CDR2 FQGNSA. The length of the CDR3 is 13 residues. The CDR3 here is CASAREINYGYTF. CDR3 DNA sequence: TGTGCCAGCGCCCGGGAGATTAACTATGGCTACACCTTC. The whole variable domain, filled in from reference TRBV7-2 and TRBJ1-2, reads GAGVSQSPSNKVTEKGKDVELRCDPISGHTALYWYRQSLGQGLEFLIYFQGNSAPDKSGLPSDRFSAERTGGSVSTLTIQRTQQEDSAVYLCASAREINYGYTFGSGTRLTVV.

The chain employs TRBV5-6 and TRBJ1-2; no reliable D call. In germline, CDR1 is SGHDT, CDR2 YYEEEE. Between the trimmed V and J ends, which lost 0 bases and 4 bases, there was a span of 10 bases. The length of the CDR3 is 14 residues. CDR3 sequence (DNA): TGTGCCAGCAGCTTGGGGCAAGTATTCTATGGCTACACCTTC. This encodes CASSLGQVFYGYTF. Drawing the rest from reference TRBV5-6 and TRBJ1-2, the complete variable domain is DAGVTQSPTHLIKTRGQQVTLRCSPKSGHDTVSWYQQALGQGPQFIFQYYEEEERQRGNFPDRFSGHQFPNYSSELNVNALLLGDSALYLCASSLGQVFYGYTFGSGTRLTVV.